The rows below give T cell receptor beta chains drawn from one sample of a study of spatial heterogeneity in lung cancer. TCRdb re-derived calls from the 5' RACE reads in MiXCR, one entry per CDR3 protein. The sample has about 7,000 distinct CDR3 sequences, 13% seen once. This sample comprised lung tumor tissue, obtained at surgery. The receptor source for this set is a male donor with early-stage non-small cell lung cancer. Both conserved end residues are part of each CDR3. A D gene is named only where the DNA matches it firmly. Size is stated for part of the rows, as once, few or many counts, or as a class when the clone is expanded.

CASSGWTGAYEQYF	TGTGCCAGCAGTGGTTGGACAGGGGCCTACGAGCAGTACTTC	medium-sized	TRBD1	TRBV28	TRBJ2-7
CASSLERGTYNEQFF	TGTGCCAGCAGCTTAGAACGGGGGACCTACAATGAGCAGTTCTTC	many	-	TRBV11-2	TRBJ2-1
CAIRKDRDVLSPLHF	TGTGCCATCAGGAAAGACAGAGATGTTCTTTCACCCCTCCACTTT	many	-	TRBV10-3	TRBJ1-6
CASSLGARGGRGGNQPQHF	TGTGCCAGCAGCTTAGGAGCCAGGGGGGGTCGCGGTGGCAATCAGCCCCAGCATTTT	medium-sized	TRBD1	TRBV11-2	TRBJ1-5
CASSLGGLEPQHF	TGTGCCAGCAGTTTGGGGGGACTTGAACCCCAGCATTTT	many	-	TRBV27	TRBJ1-5
CASSSGPYEQYF	TGTGCCAGCAGCTCTGGACCCTACGAGCAGTACTTC	many	-	TRBV11-1	TRBJ2-7
CASSLGVWGYGYTF	TGTGCCAGCAGTTTGGGGGTGTGGGGATATGGCTACACCTTC	medium-sized	-	TRBV12-3/TRBV12-4	TRBJ1-2
CASSLGGSGRDEQFF	TGTGCCAGCAGCTTAGGGGGTAGCGGGAGGGATGAGCAGTTCTTC	many	TRBD2	TRBV7-7	TRBJ2-1
CASPCSTGGNYGYTF	TGTGCCAGCCCCTGCTCGACAGGGGGGAACTATGGCTACACCTTC	many	TRBD1	TRBV27	TRBJ1-2
CASSLGRGSKNEQFF	TGTGCTAGCAGCTTAGGAAGGGGGTCCAAGAATGAGCAGTTCTTC	many	-	TRBV7-7	TRBJ2-1
CASTTTPFGTEAFF	TGTGCCAGCACAACGACACCGTTCGGCACTGAAGCTTTCTTT	many	-	TRBV9	TRBJ1-1
CAWKEGFNTEAFF	TGTGCCTGGAAGGAGGGCTTCAACACTGAAGCTTTCTTT	many	-	TRBV30	TRBJ1-1
CASSKGRGNTQYF	TGTGCCAGCAGTAAGGGGCGTGGGAATACGCAGTATTTT	many	-	TRBV13	TRBJ2-3
CASSPRKSSYNEQFF	TGTGCCAGCAGCCCCAGGAAGAGCTCCTACAATGAGCAGTTCTTC	many	-	TRBV7-3	TRBJ2-1
CSAHSGGAADTQYF	TGCAGTGCCCATAGCGGGGGGGCCGCGGATACGCAGTATTTT	medium-sized	TRBD2	TRBV20-1	TRBJ2-3
CASSPSGYEQYF	TGTGCCAGCAGTCCCTCCGGTTACGAGCAGTACTTC	many	-	TRBV12-3/TRBV12-4	TRBJ2-7
CAISEGGTSGISYEQYF	TGTGCCATCAGTGAGGGTGGGACTAGCGGGATTTCCTACGAGCAGTACTTC	few	TRBD2	TRBV10-3	TRBJ2-7
CASSLGSSYEQYF	TGTGCCAGCAGCTTGGGCTCTAGCTACGAGCAGTACTTC	medium-sized	-	TRBV5-6	TRBJ2-7
CASSLARPDGYTF	TGTGCCAGCAGCTTAGCGCGGCCAGATGGCTACACCTTC	many	-	TRBV7-9	TRBJ1-2
CASSLTDYNEQFF	TGTGCCAGCAGTTTGACAGATTACAATGAGCAGTTCTTC	medium-sized	-	TRBV6-5	TRBJ2-1
CSAREGRSAMELFF	TGCAGTGCTAGAGAGGGGAGGTCCGCTATGGAACTGTTTTTT	many	-	TRBV20-1	TRBJ1-4
CASTRDYNSPLHF	TGTGCCAGCACCAGGGACTATAATTCACCCCTCCACTTT	medium-sized	-	TRBV27	TRBJ1-6
CSVSGGQSYNEQFF	TGCAGCGTTTCAGGCGGCCAGAGTTACAATGAGCAGTTCTTC	large	-	TRBV29-1	TRBJ2-1
CASSPDRAFYNEQFF	TGTGCCAGCAGCCCGGACAGGGCCTTCTACAATGAGCAGTTCTTC	many	TRBD1	TRBV2	TRBJ2-1
CSARDLASFPPNIQYF	TGCAGTGCTAGAGATCTGGCTAGCTTCCCTCCTAACATTCAGTACTTC	many	-	TRBV20-1	TRBJ2-4
CSARGGVRQPQHF	TGCAGTGCTAGAGGGGGGGTACGTCAGCCCCAGCATTTT	medium-sized	-	TRBV20-1	TRBJ1-5
CASTLSSGGASNEQFF	TGTGCCAGCACCCTGTCTAGCGGGGGGGCGAGCAATGAGCAGTTCTTC	many	TRBD2	TRBV7-9	TRBJ2-1
CASSKRIAGGPTDTQYF	TGTGCCAGCAGCAAAAGAATAGCGGGAGGGCCGACAGATACGCAGTATTTT	few	TRBD2	TRBV7-3	TRBJ2-3
CSATNRGMAFF	TGCAGTGCTACTAACAGGGGGATGGCTTTCTTT	many	TRBD1	TRBV20-1	TRBJ1-1
CASSRGLAASTDTQYF	TGTGCCAGCAGCCGCGGACTAGCGGCTAGCACAGATACGCAGTATTTT	many	TRBD2	TRBV6-5	TRBJ2-3
CASSLRGIGANVLTF	TGTGCCAGCAGTTTAAGGGGGATTGGGGCCAACGTCCTGACTTTC	many	-	TRBV12-3/TRBV12-4	TRBJ2-6
CASNPTVSRHQPQHF	TGTGCCAGCAACCCAACGGTATCTCGCCATCAGCCCCAGCATTTT	many	-	TRBV6-2/TRBV6-3	TRBJ1-5
CASSVRDEQFF	TGCGCCAGCAGCGTCAGGGATGAGCAGTTCTTC	many	-	TRBV5-1	TRBJ2-1
CAWSPIQETQYF	TGTGCCTGGAGTCCCATCCAAGAGACCCAGTACTTC	many	-	TRBV30	TRBJ2-5
CASRRTGTGAQPQHF	TGTGCCAGCAGGCGTACCGGGACAGGAGCTCAGCCCCAGCATTTT	many	TRBD1	TRBV12-3/TRBV12-4	TRBJ1-5
CASSLAGLDETQYF	TGTGCCAGCAGCCTTGCCGGACTTGATGAGACCCAGTACTTC	many	-	TRBV7-2	TRBJ2-5
CASSPRSGRAWETQYF	TGCGCCAGCAGCCCTAGGAGCGGGAGGGCCTGGGAGACCCAGTACTTC	medium-sized	TRBD2	TRBV5-1	TRBJ2-5
CASSQGAGGKYEQYF	TGCGCCAGCAGCCAAGGTGCAGGGGGCAAGTACGAGCAGTACTTC	many	TRBD1	TRBV4-3	TRBJ2-7
CASNADTPGYTF	TGTGCCAGCAACGCCGACACCCCTGGCTACACCTTC	large	-	TRBV28	TRBJ1-2
CASSPGHVETQYF	TGCGCCAGCAGCCCGGGACACGTCGAGACCCAGTACTTC	many	-	TRBV5-1	TRBJ2-5
CASSTTGSTDTQYF	TGTGCCAGCAGCACCACGGGGAGCACAGATACGCAGTATTTT	many	-	TRBV5-5	TRBJ2-3
CASSHLAGRVDTQYF	TGTGCCAGCAGCCATCTAGCGGGGAGGGTAGATACGCAGTATTTT	many	TRBD2	TRBV3-1	TRBJ2-3
CASSEMPGMGQPQHF	TGTGCCAGCAGTGAAATGCCAGGGATGGGTCAGCCCCAGCATTTT	medium-sized	-	TRBV6-1	TRBJ1-5
CASSDQQGTGELFF	TGTGCCAGCAGTGACCAGCAGGGAACCGGGGAGCTGTTTTTT	medium-sized	-	TRBV6-4	TRBJ2-2
CASTGGYTGELFF	TGTGCCAGCACAGGGGGATACACCGGGGAGCTGTTTTTT	medium-sized	TRBD1	TRBV9	TRBJ2-2
CASRSSGSTDTQYF	TGTGCCAGCAGGTCTAGCGGGAGTACAGATACGCAGTATTTT	-	TRBD2	TRBV7-9	TRBJ2-3
CASSSTGSNEQFF	TGTGCCAGCAGTAGTACAGGGTCCAATGAGCAGTTCTTC	many	-	TRBV6-2/TRBV6-3	TRBJ2-1
CSASNPGVRSYEQYF	TGCAGTGCTAGCAATCCAGGGGTTAGATCCTACGAGCAGTACTTC	medium-sized	-	TRBV20-1	TRBJ2-7